Each of the 13 T cell receptor beta chains below was sequenced from the same sample in a study of T-cell memory formation after mild COVID-19. TCRdb reprocessed the 5' RACE reads with MiXCR, giving one entry per CDR3 protein. The table shows about 170,000 distinct CDR3 sequences, with roughly 13% occurring only once. The source material was PBMCs or a T cell subset sorted from them (not recorded which). The receptors come from a man between 18 and 29 years old who had mild COVID-19 (a few samples of this study predate the infection). Cell type and time point are not known.

In this sample, this clonotype turned up a few times. The chain is built from TRBV6-6 and TRBJ1-4, with 11 nucleotides matching TRBD1. The CDR3 consists of 18 residues. CDR1 is MNHNY and CDR2 is SVGAGI in the germline V gene (reference sequence). J gave up 8 bases and V 3 bases, and 14 bases lay outside the gene matches. The CDR3 region has the DNA TGTGCCAGCAGTTATCGGGCCGCCTTGGGGGACAGGGGGGAAAAACTGTTTTTT. Its translation: CASSYRAALGDRGEKLFF.

The chain joins TRBV6-5 to TRBJ1-1; maybe TRBD1 (5 bases). The CDR3 spans 19 residues. Germline-derived CDR1 and CDR2 are MNHEY and SVGAGI. V shed 1 base and J shed 1 base, with 22 bases lying between them. CDR3 in DNA: TGTGCCAGCAGTTACTTGGGACTTGGACGGCAGAAGGGGAACACTGAAGCTTTCTTT. This sequence encodes CASSYLGLGRQKGNTEAFF.

This CDR3 reads CASSSLESFTEAFF. DNA of the CDR3: TGTGCCAGCAGCTCTCTCGAGAGTTTCACTGAAGCTTTCTTT. The chain joins TRBV11-2 to TRBJ1-1, with D hard to call. Per germline, CDR1 SGHAT and CDR2 FQNNGV. The CDR3 is 14 amino acids. The V end was cut by 4 bases, the J end by 4 bases, with 13 bases between.

The rearrangement links TRBV3-1 to TRBJ2-7; D is possibly TRBD1 (6 bases). With 3 bases removed from V and 3 bases from J, the gap between germline ends came to 15 bases. CDR1 LGHDT and CDR2 YNNKEL come from the germline V gene (reference sequence). The CDR3 has 15 residues. CDR3 in amino acids: CASSQMPGQYYEQYF. DNA of the CDR3: TGTGCCAGCAGCCAGATGCCGGGACAATACTACGAGCAGTACTTC.

This chain uses TRBV12-3 or TRBV12-4 with TRBJ1-5; D gene ambiguous. V was shortened by 2 bases and J by 5 bases, with 4 bases between the two germline ends. This CDR3 region has 12 residues. CDR3 nucleotide sequence: TGTGCCAGCAGTTTAAGTGATCAGCCCCAGCATTTT. Its translation: CASSLSDQPQHF.

The V gene is TRBV6-5, the J gene TRBJ1-2; 7 nucleotides agree with TRBD1. Germline assignment: CDR1 MNHEY and CDR2 SVGAGI. With 6 bases clipped from V and 6 bases from J, the junction kept 4 bases outside the gene matches. CDR3 length equals 12 residues. CDR3 in amino acids: CASRNRGNGYTF. The CDR3 region has the DNA TGTGCCAGCAGGAACAGGGGAAATGGCTACACCTTC.

This clonotype was counted a few times. The chain combines TRBV12-3 or TRBV12-4 with TRBJ1-1; tentatively, D is TRBD1 (5 bases). V lost 2 bases to trimming and J lost 5 bases, with 15 bases between them. There are 15 residues in the CDR3. CDR3 sequence (DNA): TGTGCCAGCAGTTTATCTGGGGCCCTGTGGACTGAAGCTTTCTTT. Its protein is CASSLSGALWTEAFF.

This clonotype has a handful of counts. The chain links TRBV7-2 to TRBJ2-5, with 7 nucleotides matching TRBD2. CDR1 SGHTA and CDR2 FQGNSA come from the germline V gene. Losses at the gene ends were 3 bases for V and 5 bases for J; bases not matched to a gene: 6. This CDR3 is 14 amino acids long. The CDR3 protein is CASSFATGGETQYF. In DNA, the CDR3 is TGTGCCAGCAGCTTCGCGACGGGGGGTGAGACCCAGTACTTC.

This clonotype was counted many times. The rearrangement links TRBV7-3 to TRBJ2-3; D is possibly TRBD2 (6 bases). V dropped 6 bases and J dropped 1 base, with 8 bases sitting between them. The CDR3 runs 13 residues. CDR1 is SGHTA and CDR2 is FQGTGA in the germline V gene. As DNA, the CDR3 is TGTGCCAGCAGTAGCGGAGGCACAGATACGCAGTATTTT. This codes for CASSSGGTDTQYF.

The gene calls are TRBV19 and TRBJ1-1; possible D gene TRBD1, 6 bases. CDR3 length: 13 residues. The germline V gene encodes CDR1 LNHDA and CDR2 SQIVND (reference sequence). The V and J ends lost 5 bases and 7 bases respectively, with 14 bases between them. In DNA form, the CDR3 reads TGTGCCAGTAGTTCACAGGGTGGGGATGAAGCTTTCTTT. This codes for CASSSQGGDEAFF.

This clonotype was observed a handful of times. V and J are TRBV18 and TRBJ2-2, with D uncertain. The ends were cut back, 0 bases at V and 1 base at J, with 9 bases in the middle. This CDR3 region has 16 residues. CDR1 is KGHSH, CDR2 LQKENI, per germline. CDR3 sequence reads: CASSPPVGLNTGELFF. The CDR3 DNA reads as TGTGCCAGCTCACCACCGGTCGGGCTGAACACCGGGGAGCTGTTTTTT.

This clonotype was found a few times. The genes are TRBV7-9 and TRBJ1-2; 8 nucleotides align to TRBD1. CDR3 length: 13 residues. The J segment lost 3 bases and the V segment lost 5 bases, leaving 2 bases of the junction unmatched. Germline V gives CDR1 SEHNR, CDR2 FQNEAQ (reference sequence). The CDR3 here is CASSDRGDYGYTF. CDR3 DNA sequence: TGTGCCAGCAGCGACAGGGGCGACTATGGCTACACCTTC.

There are a few counts of this clonotype. The chain is built from TRBV5-1 and TRBJ2-5, with D maybe TRBD1 (7 bases). V lost 4 bases and J lost 5, with 15 bases in between. The germline CDR1 and CDR2 sequences are SGHRS and YFSETQ. The CDR3 is 14 residues long. The CDR3 here is CASSRRGEGETQYF. The CDR3 DNA follows: TGCGCCAGCAGCCGCAGGGGGGAAGGCGAGACCCAGTACTTC.